This T cell receptor beta chain was obtained from a study of blood T cell repertoires in COVID-19. Study-level information: The cDNA or gDNA used as material had been derived from T cells, B-cell-depleted T cells, or PBMCs.

Assay: immunoSEQ multiplex PCR; the TCRdb copy retains only in-frame clones and omits some. The sample has about 480,000 clones, roughly 88% seen once. The study counted Cohort 3 donors as recovered given two negative PCRs, clearance, or symptom resolution. Germline CDR1 LGHNA, CDR2 YSLEER. This CDR3 is built from 16 residues. The J segment lost 7 bases and the V segment lost 0 bases, leaving 5 bases of the junction unmatched. Sequences were obtained from PBMCs or T cells enriched from blood (not recorded which). The V and J genes are TRBV4-3 and TRBJ1-6; 8 nucleotides line up with TRBD1. The source is a woman in her thirties or forties who had recovered from COVID-19. CDR3 sequence (DNA): TGCGCCAGCAGCCAAGAAAACAGGGGGAGCAATTCACCCCTCCACTTT. It yields the protein CASSQENRGSNSPLHF.